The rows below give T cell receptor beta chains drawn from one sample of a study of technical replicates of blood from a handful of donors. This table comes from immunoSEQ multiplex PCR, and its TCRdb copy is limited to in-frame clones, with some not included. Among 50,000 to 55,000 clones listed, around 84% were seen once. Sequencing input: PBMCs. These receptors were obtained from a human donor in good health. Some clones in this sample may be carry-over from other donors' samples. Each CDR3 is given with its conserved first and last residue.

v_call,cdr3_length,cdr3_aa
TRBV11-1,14,CASSLVAISYEQYF
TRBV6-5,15,CASSPFEAGWDEQYF
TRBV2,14,CASSGQGSNQPQHF
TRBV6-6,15,CASSYPQGTNTEAFF
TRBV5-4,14,CASSRTDRGYGYTF
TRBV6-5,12,CASSPGVGELFF
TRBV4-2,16,CASSQDPSGSFHEQYF
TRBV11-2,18,CASSLEAGDHSGANVLTF
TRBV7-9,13,CASSLQGTTEAFF
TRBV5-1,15,CASSMRTGDTGELFF
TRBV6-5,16,CASSYIGTGRNSPLHF
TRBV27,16,CASSLTGSLVYNEAFF
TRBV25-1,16,CASSESGQAYDYGYTF
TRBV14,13,CASSPTGLWEQFF
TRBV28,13,CASAKRGGLEAFF
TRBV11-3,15,CASSSGLAAEETQYF
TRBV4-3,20,CASSQDLPLGLAGVFGELFF
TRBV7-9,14,CASSATSGYNEQFF
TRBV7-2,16,CASRAAERGHSYEQYF
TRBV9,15,CASSVGQGWNYGYTF
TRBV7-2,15,CASSLVAGSGYEQYF
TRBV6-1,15,CASSDYFVSGNTIYF
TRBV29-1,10,CSVLTAEAFF
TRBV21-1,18,CASSKAPSGGAQSDEQFF
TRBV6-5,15,CASRAQGRGNTEAFF
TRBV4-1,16,CASSHMPWTGEETQYF
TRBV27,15,CASSLLSSGSDEQYF
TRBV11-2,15,CASSLGLGGAEKLFF
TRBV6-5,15,CASSYSISGGAPQFF
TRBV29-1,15,CSARRDAGLRGELFF
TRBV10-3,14,CAISGGGFAGELFF
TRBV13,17,CASSLRQGGSYNSPLHF
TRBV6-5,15,CASSRADKLTGGYTF
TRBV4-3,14,CASSQDSSDRVAFF
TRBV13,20,CASSSAGPQRDVPYQETQYF
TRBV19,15,CASSLTGLLNEKLFF
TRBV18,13,CASSSLAAYEQYF
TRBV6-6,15,CASRPGTGSADTQYF
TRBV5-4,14,CASSPTSSQETQYF
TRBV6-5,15,CASRVSVDTNYGYTF
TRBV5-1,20,CASSASIPGQGNNSSYEQYF
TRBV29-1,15,CSVTETSGVSYEQYF
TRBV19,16,CASSSTLGQGFVGYTF
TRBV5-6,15,CASGGTASSGNTIYF